These 20 T cell receptor beta chains share one sample of origin, sequenced in a study of blood T cell repertoires in COVID-19. Using immunoSEQ multiplex PCR, the repertoire was profiled, and TCRdb retains in-frame clones only, with some absent. The data hold 120,000 or so clones, with over 75% observed a single time. Sequenced: peripheral blood. The origin of the receptors is a man in his fifties with acute or convalescent COVID-19.

The chain recombines TRBV6-2 or TRBV6-3 with TRBJ1-2; D might be TRBD1 (5 bases). Germline values: CDR1 MNHEY, CDR2 SVGEGT. The CDR3 contains 12 residues. Between the trimmed V and J ends, which lost 5 bases and 6 bases, there was a span of 10 bases. The CDR3 region has the DNA TGTGCCAGCAGTAACCCCAGGGATGGCTACACCTTC. Residues: CASSNPRDGYTF.

This rearrangement joins TRBV12-5 to TRBJ2-3, with D maybe TRBD2 (7 bases). Germline-derived CDR1 and CDR2 are LGHNT and FRNRAP. Trimming removed 2 bases from V and 2 bases from J, with 11 bases in between. The CDR3 is 15 amino acids. The CDR3 protein is CASGLRRGHTDTQYF. CDR3 nucleotides: TGTGCTAGTGGTTTGAGGCGGGGGCACACAGATACGCAGTATTTT.

The V gene is TRBV11-3, the J gene TRBJ2-7; 9 bases agree with TRBD1. In germline, CDR1 is SGHNT, CDR2 YENEEA. This CDR3 has 18 amino acids. J lost 5 bases, V lost 1 base, and 15 bases had no gene match. The CDR3 sequence is CASSLGRTGEGAPDEQYF. CDR3 in DNA: TGTGCCAGCAGCTTAGGTAGGACAGGGGAAGGCGCGCCTGACGAGCAGTACTTC. The full variable domain, completed using reference TRBV11-3 and TRBJ2-7, is EAGVVQSPRYKIIEKKQPVAFWCNPISGHNTLYWYLQNLGQGPELLIRYENEEAVDDSQLPKDRFSAERLKGVDSTLKIQPAELGDSAVYLCASSLGRTGEGAPDEQYFGPGTRLTVT.

The chain combines TRBV6-1 with TRBJ2-5; the D gene is possibly TRBD2 (6 bases). V was shortened by 2 bases and J by 4 bases, with 14 bases between the two germline ends. The CDR3 extends over 15 amino acids. Per germline, CDR1 MNHNS and CDR2 SASEGT. The CDR3 loop reads CASSERLGGAETQYF. Here the CDR3 DNA reads TGTGCCAGCAGTGAACGGTTGGGGGGAGCAGAGACCCAGTACTTC.

The rearrangement links TRBV5-6 to TRBJ1-2, with unresolved D. Deletions cut 0 bases from V and 10 bases from J, with 13 bases between. CDR1 and CDR2 (germline): SGHDT, YYEEEE. The CDR3 runs 13 residues. The chain's CDR3 is CASSLERYHFYTF. The DNA of the CDR3 is TGTGCCAGCAGCTTGGAACGGTACCATTTCTACACCTTC.

The chain combines TRBV27 with TRBJ2-3; 8 bases fit TRBD2. The trim removed 5 bases at V and 3 bases at J, leaving 7 bases unmatched. The CDR3 runs 15 residues. The V gene's germline CDR1 is MNHEY and CDR2 SMNVEV (reference sequence). The CDR3 spells CASSLGRGQTDTQYF. In DNA form, the CDR3 reads TGTGCCAGCAGTCTCGGGAGGGGCCAGACAGATACGCAGTATTTT.

The chain employs TRBV13 and TRBJ2-5; 12 bases are a match to TRBD2. Germline assignment: CDR1 PRHDT and CDR2 FYEKMQ (reference sequence). This CDR3 spans 17 amino acids. The V segment lost 5 bases and the J segment 1 base; nucleotides outside the gene matches: 8. In DNA, the CDR3 is TGTGCCAGCAGCCCGAGGGGACTAGCGGGCCTCCAAGAGACCCAGTACTTC. It is translated as CASSPRGLAGLQETQYF.

At least ten counts were recorded for this clone. The chain has TRBV4-1 and TRBJ2-1; TRBD2 matches at 13 bases. The CDR3 has 15 amino acids. Germline-derived CDR1 and CDR2 are MGHRA and YSYEKL. V was pared by 4 bases and J by 10 bases, with 7 bases of the junction left unmatched. The CDR3 DNA reads as TGCGCCAGCAGCCCGCGGACTAGCGGGAGAGGCGAGCAGTTCTTC. This sequence encodes CASSPRTSGRGEQFF.

This chain joins TRBV10-3 and TRBJ2-2; 8 nucleotides match TRBD2. The CDR3 runs to 15 residues. Trimming cost V 2 bases and J 2 bases; bases outside gene matches: 1. CDR1 is ENHRY, CDR2 SYGVKD, per germline. The CDR3 here is CAISEVAGNTGELFF. The CDR3 DNA reads as TGTGCCATCAGTGAGGTAGCGGGAAACACCGGGGAGCTGTTTTTT.

This rearrangement joins TRBV7-9 to TRBJ2-1; TRBD1 aligns across 9 bases. J gave up 6 bases and V 1 base, and 4 bases lay outside the gene matches. Germline V gives CDR1 SEHNR, CDR2 FQNEAQ (reference sequence). The CDR3 contains 15 residues. The CDR3 bases are TGTGCCAGCAGCTTAGTGGGACAGGGCCCCAATGAGCAGTTCTTC. It encodes CASSLVGQGPNEQFF.

The chain employs TRBV10-3 and TRBJ1-1; D might be TRBD1 (5 bases). Germline loops: CDR1 ENHRY, CDR2 SYGVKD. CDR3 length: 12 amino acids. V lost 6 bases and J 5 bases, leaving 10 bases between the germline ends. CDR3 amino acids: CAISPTVTEAFF. The CDR3, as DNA: TGTGCCATCAGCCCGACAGTGACTGAAGCTTTCTTT.

This clone was observed a single time. The chain couples TRBV18 to TRBJ1-1, with D maybe TRBD1 (6 bases). Germline CDR1 reads KGHSH; CDR2 reads LQKENI. Deletions cut 1 base from V and 0 bases from J, with 18 bases between. This CDR3 is 18 amino acids long. This CDR3 reads CASSPLHLGGGMNTEAFF. CDR3 DNA: TGTGCCAGCTCACCACTTCACTTGGGGGGGGGCATGAACACTGAAGCTTTCTTT.

This rearrangement joins TRBV29-1 to TRBJ1-2; the D gene is possibly TRBD1 (5 bases). Trimming stripped 6 bases from V and 8 bases from J, with 13 bases between. The CDR3 is 11 residues long. CDR1 and CDR2 from the germline V gene are SQVTM and ANQGSEA. Here the CDR3 DNA reads TGCAGCGTCACCACGGGGGAGGGCTACACCTTC. It translates to CSVTTGEGYTF.

The chain uses TRBV11-3 and TRBJ2-1; 8 bases are a match to TRBD2. Germline trimming cut 1 base from V and 5 bases from J; bases unmatched to any gene: 7. CDR3 length: 16 residues. The germline V gene encodes CDR1 SGHNT and CDR2 YENEEA. The chain's CDR3 is CASSLAMTSVDNEQFF. The CDR3 DNA is TGTGCCAGCAGCTTAGCAATGACTAGCGTAGACAATGAGCAGTTCTTC.

In this sample, this clone turned up once. V usage is TRBV19 and J usage is TRBJ2-1, with 7 bases lining up with TRBD2. The V segment lost 3 bases and the J segment 5 bases; nucleotides outside the gene matches: 13. From germline, CDR1 is LNHDA and CDR2 SQIVND (reference sequence). This CDR3 has 17 residues. CDR3 amino acids: CASSIIPLLASHNEQFF. CDR3 DNA sequence: TGTGCCAGTAGTATCATTCCCCTACTAGCGTCCCACAATGAGCAGTTCTTC.

The genes are TRBV5-1 and TRBJ2-7; D perhaps matches TRBD2 (5 bases). Trimming shortened V by 3 bases and J by 2 bases, and 9 bases separated the two germline ends. The CDR3 has 13 residues. The germline V gene has CDR1 SGHRS and CDR2 YFSETQ. The CDR3, as DNA: TGCGCCAGCAGCTCTAGAGGGACCTACGAGCAGTACTTC. It specifies CASSSRGTYEQYF. Full variable domain (outside the CDR3, taken from reference TRBV5-1 and TRBJ2-7): KAGVTQTPRYLIKTRGQQVTLSCSPISGHRSVSWYQQTPGQGLQFLFEYFSETQRNKGNFPGRFSGRQFSNSRSEMNVSTLELGDSALYLCASSSRGTYEQYFGPGTRLTVT.

This clone was seen once. The CDR3 here is CAWSVAGRVAEQYF. CDR3 bases: TGTGCCTGGAGTGTGGCAGGGAGGGTAGCCGAGCAGTACTTC. The V call is TRBV30, the J call TRBJ2-7, with 7 bases identical to TRBD2. Germline CDR1 reads GTSNPN; CDR2 reads SVGIG (reference sequence). The CDR3 spans 14 residues. The trim removed 0 bases at V and 6 bases at J, leaving 8 bases unmatched.

The gene calls are TRBV9 and TRBJ2-5, with D maybe TRBD2 (6 bases). CDR3 length: 13 residues. CDR1 is SGDLS, CDR2 YYNGEE, per germline. Trimming took 3 bases from V and 7 from J, leaving 13 bases between them. The CDR3 loop reads CASSGTGAGTQYF. DNA of the CDR3: TGTGCCAGCAGCGGAACGGGAGCGGGGACCCAGTACTTC.

In its sample, this clone was seen a few times. Other DNA sequences in this specimen translate into the identical CDR3. This rearrangement joins TRBV7-9 to TRBJ1-1, with a weak D call TRBD1 (5 bases). The CDR3 sequence is 15 residues long. Between the trimmed V and J ends, which lost 1 base and 1 base, there was a span of 10 bases. CDR1 is SEHNR and CDR2 is FQNEAQ in the germline V gene (reference sequence). The CDR3, as DNA: TGTGCCAGCAGCTTAGTGGGCAGGGAGAACACTGAAGCTTTCTTT. Amino acid sequence: CASSLVGRENTEAFF.

V is TRBV27 and J is TRBJ2-7; 7 nucleotides line up with TRBD1. The CDR3 contains 16 residues. V dropped 7 bases and J dropped 0; count of bases not matched to a gene: 12. In germline, CDR1 is MNHEY, CDR2 SMNVEV (reference sequence). CDR3: CASTSSGTATSYEQYF. The CDR3, as DNA: TGTGCCAGCACCTCCTCCGGGACAGCGACCTCCTACGAGCAGTACTTC.